What follows are 2 T cell receptor beta chains derived from one specimen sequenced in a study of T cells in Graves' hyperthyroidism and ophthalmopathy (dated by TCRdb to 2018 to 2020). Libraries were built with multiplex PCR. Sequencing used an Illumina HiSeq 2000. TCR beta CDR3 regions were amplified from RNA transcripts. The first round of RT-PCR for the TCR CDR3 was performed with the HTBI primer set and the Qiagen OneStep RT-PCR kit. TCRdb cleaned the public reads at Q25 with fastp, built clones with MiXCR and kept in-frame beta chains. Every distinct CDR3 protein forms one entry, paired with its most common genes and DNA. The sample records 300,000 to 450,000 distinct CDR3 sequences, about 14% of which are singletons. The top ten hold less than 20% of the sample. The sample comprised blood. These receptors were collected from a woman aged 25 to 45 with Graves' ophthalmopathy.

This clonotype has a count of ten or more. The chain couples TRBV6-1 to TRBJ2-7, with 7 positions matching TRBD1. Germline CDR1 MNHNS, CDR2 SASEGT. There are 13 residues in the CDR3. With 5 bases clipped from V and 3 bases from J, the junction kept 4 bases outside the gene matches. CDR3: CASSTGAIYEQYF. The CDR3 region has the DNA TGTGCCAGCAGTACAGGGGCTATCTACGAGCAGTACTTC.

This clonotype was detected ten times or more. V and J are TRBV12-3 or TRBV12-4 and TRBJ2-7, with D unresolved. V dropped 3 bases and J dropped 2 bases, with 14 bases sitting between them. The CDR3 consists of 15 residues. The CDR3 sequence: CASSFSPPETYEQYF. The CDR3 bases are TGTGCCAGCAGTTTTTCCCCCCCCGAAACCTACGAGCAGTACTTC.